This T cell receptor beta chain was recorded in a study of beta chain features in type 1 diabetes. Study-wide background: Sorted cells examined across all samples numbered about 110,000,000.

TCRB transcripts that were expressed got sequenced, as all of the isolated RNA had been reverse transcribed. Naive, central memory and regulatory T cell samples came to a mean of approximately 3.57 million reads. The data were produced by immunoSEQ multiplex PCR, yet TCRdb's version contains in-frame clones alone and is incomplete. Of 250,000 to 350,000 clones listed, around 10% are singletons. Remarks on this clone: Antigen: not known.

Germline V gene lookup returns CDR1 MNHEY and CDR2 SMNVEV (reference sequence). This CDR3 contains 21 residues. Losses at the gene ends were 5 bases for V and 0 bases for J; bases not matched to a gene: 16. Findings and caveats of the study: The study found moderately but significantly shorter TCRB CDR3s in all four CD4+ subsets of Type 1 diabetes patients. Sampled from patients, naive, central memory and Treg TCRB repertoires appeared more similar than those sampled from healthy donors.

Material for sequencing was naive CD4+ T cells from blood. The receptor's source is a young woman in good health. The V gene is TRBV27, the J gene TRBJ2-3; 14 nucleotides line up with TRBD2. For the CDR3, the DNA is TGTGCCAGCAGTCAACGACTAGCGGGAGGGCCTTACCCACCTAGCACAGATACGCAGTATTTT. Translated, it gives CASSQRLAGGPYPPSTDTQYF.